This T cell receptor beta chain derives from a study of beta chain features in type 1 diabetes (dated 2018 in TCRdb). Concerning the study at large: Patients and healthy donors did not differ in mean age, gender distribution, total cell number or subset yield. A total of about 100,000,000 sorted cells were examined across all samples, and RNA yield correlated strongly with the number of cells per subset. The study compared TCRB repertoires of sorted circulating CD4+ T cell subsets between recently diagnosed type 1 diabetes patients and matched healthy donors. Regulatory and stem cell-like memory subsets were isolated from only 8 patients and roughly eight healthy donors, whereas naive and central memory subsets came from all 30 or so donors. Findings and caveats that apply to the study as a whole: PCR may preferentially amplify shorter templates, but because patient and control samples were amplified and corrected together, any resulting skew would affect both groups equally. Naive, central memory and regulatory TCRB repertoires appeared to be more similar among patients than among healthy donors. Patients with type 1 diabetes made fewer insertions and deleted more nucleotides at VDJ recombination sites, implying thymic rearrangement abnormalities. A moderate but significant shortening of TCRB CDR3 length was observed in type 1 diabetes patients in all four CD4+ subsets. Only small numbers of individuals were included in the HLA sub-analyses, which left unresolved whether HLA type had any influence on TCRB rearrangement. Because cDNA was sequenced instead of genomic DNA, highly expressing activated cells could be over-represented, though the groups showed no difference in activation or CD3 levels.

The High Capacity cDNA Reverse Transcription Kit was used to reverse transcribe all of the isolated RNA, meaning that expressed TCRB transcripts were what got sequenced. Deep immunoSEQ sequencing was applied to naive, central memory and regulatory T cell samples, giving an average of roughly 3.5 million total reads per sample. Sorted cells were lysed in RLT buffer and RNA was extracted with DNase-treated RNeasy Micro or Mini kits, depending on cell number. Each cell subset was processed on its own to prevent cross-contamination, while patient and healthy donor samples were processed together. TCRB sequences were amplified from cDNA with the immunoSEQ multiplex PCR, producing 87-bp fragments spanning the CDR3 region. Sequencing of the amplicons was performed on the Illumina HiSeq platform. Per the source publication's procedure: PCR bias was computationally corrected using synthetic template baselines, reads within Hamming distance 2 were collapsed, and singletons that could not be merged were discarded. Reads were aligned against IMGT so that V, D and J genes, CDR3 length and insertions or deletions at six rearrangement sites could be assigned. Clonotype counts were normalized to sorted cell number within each subset before computing true diversity and Gini coefficients with the tcR R package. The overlap coefficient, calculated on TCRB nucleotide sequences, was used to measure repertoire sharing. Out-of-frame TCRB sequences from naive cells were analyzed to stand in for the pre-selection repertoire. This immuneACCESS table, as held by TCRdb, lists in-frame sequences with V and J called but not all clones. Of the missing ones, under half trace to an unresolved V gene in checked studies; the others have no known cause. For V, J and clone size, that table is used; D and trimming come from the DNA. The sample records 250,000 to 350,000 clones, 14% to 15% of which are singletons. The ten largest clones represent 0.015% to 0.017% of the sample.

From each donor, a single peripheral blood sample of 100 to 150 mL on average was drawn into heparinised tubes. Using a panel that included CD45RO, CCR7, CD25, CD127, CD95 and CD27, naive, central memory, regulatory and stem cell-like memory CD4+ T cells were sorted on a BD FACSAria II. All sorted populations exceeded 95% purity. PBMCs were isolated immediately by Lymphoprep density gradient centrifugation and stained directly without culture. Samples were stained and sorted in pairs, with one healthy donor and one patient per experiment, so that batch effects were minimized. The V end loses 1 base and the J end loses 8 bases, and a stretch of 20 bases separates them. Counted from cysteine to phenylalanine, this CDR3 has 15 amino acids. CDR3 DNA is the only sequence kept; it has 45 bases, read in frame from the first base. CDR1 GTSNPN and CDR2 SVGIG are derived from the germline V gene (reference sequence).

Note on this clone: Its antigen target is currently unknown. Base qualities were left out, and no much larger clone turns up one base away.

The sequenced material came from naive CD4+ T cells from blood. The intended sense of this specimen's cell subset or site label: true naive CD4+ T cells. The sequence links TRBV30 to TRBJ1-2; the D gene is perhaps TRBD1, on 5 matching bases. The receptor's source is a man younger than 30 with type 1 diabetes. The CDR3 sequence is CAWSGLNTGNGGYTF. At the DNA level, the sequence is TGTGCCTGGAGTGGATTAAATACAGGCAACGGGGGCTACACCTTC.